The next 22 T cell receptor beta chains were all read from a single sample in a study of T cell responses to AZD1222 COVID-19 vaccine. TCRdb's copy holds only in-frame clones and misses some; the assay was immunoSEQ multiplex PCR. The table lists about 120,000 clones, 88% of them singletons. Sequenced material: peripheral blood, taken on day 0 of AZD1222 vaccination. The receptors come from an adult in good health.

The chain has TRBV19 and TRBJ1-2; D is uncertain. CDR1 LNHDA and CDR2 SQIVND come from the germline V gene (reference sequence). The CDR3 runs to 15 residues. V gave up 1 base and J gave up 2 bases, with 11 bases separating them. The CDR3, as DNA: TGTGCCAGTAGTATAGGGGCCGGAGGGAACTATGGCTACACCTTC. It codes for CASSIGAGGNYGYTF.

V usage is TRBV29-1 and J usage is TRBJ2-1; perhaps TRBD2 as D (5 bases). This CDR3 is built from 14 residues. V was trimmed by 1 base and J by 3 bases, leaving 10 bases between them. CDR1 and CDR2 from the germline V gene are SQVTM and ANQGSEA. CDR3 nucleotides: TGCAGCGTTGAAGCCGGGGTGCGCTACAATGAGCAGTTCTTC. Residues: CSVEAGVRYNEQFF.

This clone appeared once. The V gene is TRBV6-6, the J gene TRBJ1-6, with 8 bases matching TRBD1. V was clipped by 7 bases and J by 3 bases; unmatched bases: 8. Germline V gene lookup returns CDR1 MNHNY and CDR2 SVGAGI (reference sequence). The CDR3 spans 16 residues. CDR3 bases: TGTGCCAGCACCGAAGGACAGGGTCACTATAATTCACCCCTCCACTTT. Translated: CASTEGQGHYNSPLHF.

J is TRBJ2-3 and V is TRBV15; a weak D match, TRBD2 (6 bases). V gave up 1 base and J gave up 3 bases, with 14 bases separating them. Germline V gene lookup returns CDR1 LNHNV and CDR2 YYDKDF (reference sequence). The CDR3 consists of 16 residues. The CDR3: CATSRAGTPNTDTQYF. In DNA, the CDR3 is TGTGCCACCAGCAGAGCCGGGACTCCAAATACAGATACGCAGTATTTT.

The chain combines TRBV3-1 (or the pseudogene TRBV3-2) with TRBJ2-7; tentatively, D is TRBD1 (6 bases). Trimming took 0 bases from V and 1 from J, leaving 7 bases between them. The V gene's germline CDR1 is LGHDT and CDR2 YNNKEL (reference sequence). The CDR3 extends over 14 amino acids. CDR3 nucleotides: TGTGCCAGCAGCCAAGACGGACAGTCCTACGAGCAGTACTTC. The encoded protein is CASSQDGQSYEQYF.

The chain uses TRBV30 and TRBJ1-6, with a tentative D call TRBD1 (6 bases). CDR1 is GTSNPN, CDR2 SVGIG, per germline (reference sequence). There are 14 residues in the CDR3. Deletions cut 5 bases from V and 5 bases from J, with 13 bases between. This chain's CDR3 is CAWEQGIHNSPLHF. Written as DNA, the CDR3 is TGTGCCTGGGAACAGGGAATCCATAATTCACCCCTCCACTTT. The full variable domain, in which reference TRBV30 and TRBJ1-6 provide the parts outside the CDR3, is SQTIHQWPATLVQPVGSPLSLECTVEGTSNPNLYWYRQAAGRGLQLLFYSVGIGQISSEVPQNLSASRPQDRQFILSSKKLLLSDSGFYLCAWEQGIHNSPLHFGNGTRLTVT.

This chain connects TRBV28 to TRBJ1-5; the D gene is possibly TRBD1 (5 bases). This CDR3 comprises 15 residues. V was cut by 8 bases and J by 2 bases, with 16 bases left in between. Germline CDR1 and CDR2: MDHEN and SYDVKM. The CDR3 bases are TGTGCCAGCTGTCGTAGCTGGGGCGGCAATCAGCCCCAGCATTTT. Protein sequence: CASCRSWGGNQPQHF.

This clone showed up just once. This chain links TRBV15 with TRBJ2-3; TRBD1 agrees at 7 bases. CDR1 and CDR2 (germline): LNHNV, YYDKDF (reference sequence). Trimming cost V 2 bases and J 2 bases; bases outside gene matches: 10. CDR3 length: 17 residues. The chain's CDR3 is CATSRYRDSALTDTQYF. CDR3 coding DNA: TGTGCCACCAGCAGATACAGGGACAGTGCACTCACAGATACGCAGTATTTT.

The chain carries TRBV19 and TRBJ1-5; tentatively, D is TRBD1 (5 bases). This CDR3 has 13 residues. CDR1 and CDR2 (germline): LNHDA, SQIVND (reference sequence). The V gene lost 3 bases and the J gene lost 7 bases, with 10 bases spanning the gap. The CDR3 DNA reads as TGTGCCAGTAGTATTGAGGGGTCCCAGCCCCAGCATTTT. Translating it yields CASSIEGSQPQHF.

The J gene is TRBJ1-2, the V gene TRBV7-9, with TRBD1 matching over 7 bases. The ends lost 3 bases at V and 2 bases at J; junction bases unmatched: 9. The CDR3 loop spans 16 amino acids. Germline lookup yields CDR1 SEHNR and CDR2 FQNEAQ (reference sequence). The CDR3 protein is CASSFPGTVDNYGYTF. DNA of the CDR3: TGTGCCAGCAGCTTTCCCGGGACAGTCGACAACTATGGCTACACCTTC.

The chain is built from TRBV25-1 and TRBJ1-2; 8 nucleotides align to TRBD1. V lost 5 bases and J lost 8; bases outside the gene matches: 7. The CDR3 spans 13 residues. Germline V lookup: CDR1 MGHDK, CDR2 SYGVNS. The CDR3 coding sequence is TGTGCCAGCAGTCTCCAGGGGGCCGGAGGCTACACCTTC. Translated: CASSLQGAGGYTF.

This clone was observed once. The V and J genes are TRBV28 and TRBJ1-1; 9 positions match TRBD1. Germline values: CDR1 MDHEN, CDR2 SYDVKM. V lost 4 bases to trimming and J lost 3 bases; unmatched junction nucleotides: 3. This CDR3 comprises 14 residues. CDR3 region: CASSSGQGDTEAFF. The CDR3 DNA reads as TGTGCCAGCAGTTCGGGACAGGGCGACACTGAAGCTTTCTTT.

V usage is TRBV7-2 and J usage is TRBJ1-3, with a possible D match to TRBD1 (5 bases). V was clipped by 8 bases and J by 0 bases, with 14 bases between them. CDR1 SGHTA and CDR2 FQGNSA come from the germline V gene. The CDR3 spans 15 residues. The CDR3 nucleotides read TGTGCCAGCTCACCTTGGAGGGGCTCTGGAAACACCATATATTTT. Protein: CASSPWRGSGNTIYF.

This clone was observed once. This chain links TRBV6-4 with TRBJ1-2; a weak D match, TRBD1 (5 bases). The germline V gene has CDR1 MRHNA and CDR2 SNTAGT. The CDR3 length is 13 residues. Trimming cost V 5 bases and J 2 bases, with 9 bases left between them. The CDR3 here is CASSPGPNYGYTF. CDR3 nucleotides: TGTGCCAGCAGTCCAGGGCCGAACTATGGCTACACCTTC.

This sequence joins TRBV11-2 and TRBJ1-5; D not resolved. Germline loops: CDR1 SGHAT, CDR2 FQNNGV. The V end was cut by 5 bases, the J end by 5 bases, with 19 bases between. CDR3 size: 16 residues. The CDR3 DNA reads TGTGCCAGCAGCCCCAACGCGGGGAATCGGGATCAGCCCCAGCATTTT. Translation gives CASSPNAGNRDQPQHF.

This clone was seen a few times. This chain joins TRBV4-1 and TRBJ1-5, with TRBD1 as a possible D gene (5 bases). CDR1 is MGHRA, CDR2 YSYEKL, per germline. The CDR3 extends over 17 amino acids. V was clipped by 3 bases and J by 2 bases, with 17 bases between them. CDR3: CASSHGRGDLRNQPQHF. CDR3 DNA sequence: TGCGCCAGCAGCCACGGACGGGGCGACCTGCGCAATCAGCCCCAGCATTTT.

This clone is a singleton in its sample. The CDR3 sequence: CASNGQFQAGNTIYF. In DNA form, the CDR3 reads TGTGCCAGCAACGGACAGTTTCAGGCTGGAAACACCATATATTTT. The genes are TRBV28 and TRBJ1-3, with a possible D match to TRBD1 (6 bases). Germline V gives CDR1 MDHEN, CDR2 SYDVKM. Deletions cut 7 bases from V and 2 bases from J, with 15 bases between. This CDR3 contains 15 residues.

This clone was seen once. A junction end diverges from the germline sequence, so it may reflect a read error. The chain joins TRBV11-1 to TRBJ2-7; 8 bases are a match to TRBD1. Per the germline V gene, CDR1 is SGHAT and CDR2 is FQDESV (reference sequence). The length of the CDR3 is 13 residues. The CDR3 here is CASSLRQGKEAAF. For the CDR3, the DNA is TGTGCCAGCAGCTTACGACAGGGGAAGGAGGCGGCCTTC.

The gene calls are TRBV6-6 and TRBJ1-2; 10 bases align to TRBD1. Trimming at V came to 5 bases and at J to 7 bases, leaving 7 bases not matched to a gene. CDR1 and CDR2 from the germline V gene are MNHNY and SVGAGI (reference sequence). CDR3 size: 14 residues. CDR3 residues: CASSPMTGGRGYTF. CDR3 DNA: TGTGCCAGCAGTCCCATGACAGGGGGCCGTGGCTACACCTTC.

The CDR3 DNA reads as TGCGCCAGCGGAAGCACAGATACGCAGTATTTT. Residues: CASGSTDTQYF. The chain couples TRBV10-1 to TRBJ2-3; D unclear. The germline CDR1 and CDR2 sequences are WNHNN and SYGVQD (reference sequence). Trimming left V 8 bases short and J 0 bases short, with 3 bases between. CDR3 length equals 11 residues.

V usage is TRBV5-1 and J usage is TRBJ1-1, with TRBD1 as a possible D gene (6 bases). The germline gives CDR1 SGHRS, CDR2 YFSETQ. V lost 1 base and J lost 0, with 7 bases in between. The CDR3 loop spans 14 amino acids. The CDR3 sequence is CASSLTGMNTEAFF. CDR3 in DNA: TGCGCCAGCAGCTTGACAGGGATGAACACTGAAGCTTTCTTT.

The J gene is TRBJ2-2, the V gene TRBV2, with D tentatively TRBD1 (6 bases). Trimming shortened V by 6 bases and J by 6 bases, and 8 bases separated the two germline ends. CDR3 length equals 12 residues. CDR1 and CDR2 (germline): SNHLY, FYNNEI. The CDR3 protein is CASRRGSGELFF. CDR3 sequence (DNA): TGTGCCAGCAGGAGGGGGTCCGGGGAGCTGTTTTTT.